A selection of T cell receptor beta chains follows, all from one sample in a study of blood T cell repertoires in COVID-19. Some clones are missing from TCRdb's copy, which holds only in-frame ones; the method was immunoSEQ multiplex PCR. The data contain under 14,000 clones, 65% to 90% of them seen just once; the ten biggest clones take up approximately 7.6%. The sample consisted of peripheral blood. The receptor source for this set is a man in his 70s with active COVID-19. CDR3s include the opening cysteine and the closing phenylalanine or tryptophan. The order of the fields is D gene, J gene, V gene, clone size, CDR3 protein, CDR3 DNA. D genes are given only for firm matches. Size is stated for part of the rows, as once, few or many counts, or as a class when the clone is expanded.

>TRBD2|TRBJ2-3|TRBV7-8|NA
CASSLVPFRSSGGVDTQYF
TGTGCCAGCAGCTTAGTCCCCTTTAGAAGTAGCGGGGGAGTAGATACGCAGTATTTT
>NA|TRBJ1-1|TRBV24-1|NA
CATSDFSGTEAFF
TGTGCCACCAGTGATTTCTCAGGAACTGAAGCTTTCTTT
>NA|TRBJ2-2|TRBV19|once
CASSIAGLNTGELFF
TGTGCCAGTAGTATCGCAGGGTTGAACACCGGGGAGCTGTTTTTT
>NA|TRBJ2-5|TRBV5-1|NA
CASSLARGQETQYF
TGCGCCAGCAGCTTGGCACGGGGCCAAGAGACCCAGTACTTC
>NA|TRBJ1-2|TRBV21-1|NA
CASSRDRDYGYTF
TGTGCCAGCAGCCGGGACAGGGACTATGGCTACACCTTC
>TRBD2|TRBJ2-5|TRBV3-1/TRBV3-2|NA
CASSQDETSGGLGETQYF
TGTGCCAGCAGCCAAGATGAGACTAGCGGGGGGCTTGGGGAGACCCAGTACTTC
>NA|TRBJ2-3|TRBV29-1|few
CSVDTGISDTQYF
TGCAGCGTCGATACCGGGATTTCAGATACGCAGTATTTT
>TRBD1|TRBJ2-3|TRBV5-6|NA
CASSLGQGAQDTQYF
TGTGCCAGCAGCTTAGGACAGGGGGCTCAAGATACGCAGTATTTT
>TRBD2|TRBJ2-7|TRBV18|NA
CASSPGLEPFHEQYF
TGTGCCAGCTCACCCGGACTAGAACCGTTCCACGAGCAGTACTTC
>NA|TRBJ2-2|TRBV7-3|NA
CASSLKSRLSQGTNTGELFF
TGTGCCAGCAGCTTAAAATCCAGGTTGTCTCAGGGGACAAACACCGGGGAGCTGTTTTTT
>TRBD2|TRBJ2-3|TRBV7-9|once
CASSLGQPTSGTDTQYF
TGTGCCAGCAGCTTAGGCCAGCCCACTAGCGGCACAGATACGCAGTATTTT
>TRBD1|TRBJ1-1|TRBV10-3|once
CAISAQQGGTEAFF
TGTGCCATCAGTGCCCAACAGGGGGGCACTGAAGCTTTCTTT
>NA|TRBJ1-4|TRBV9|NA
CASSARTAEKLFF
TGTGCCAGCAGCGCACGGACAGCTGAAAAACTGTTTTTT
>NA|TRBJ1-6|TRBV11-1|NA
CASSVTRGSPLHF
TGTGCCAGCAGCGTGACACGGGGGTCACCCCTCCACTTT
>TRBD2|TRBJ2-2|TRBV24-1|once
CATSDPLAGDGNTGELFF
TGTGCCACCAGTGATCCCCTAGCGGGGGACGGGAACACCGGGGAGCTGTTTTTT
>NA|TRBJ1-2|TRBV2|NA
CASSDTAGGTGGYTF
TGTGCCAGCAGTGATACCGCCGGGGGGACGGGTGGCTACACCTTC
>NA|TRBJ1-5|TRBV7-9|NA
CASSSGQPQHF
TGTGCCAGCAGCTCCGGTCAGCCCCAGCATTTT
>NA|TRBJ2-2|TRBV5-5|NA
CASSYSWTGELFF
TGTGCCAGCAGCTACTCCTGGACCGGGGAGCTGTTTTTT
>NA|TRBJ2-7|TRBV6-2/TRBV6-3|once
CASSYSAGTYEQYF
TGTGCCAGCAGTTACTCCGCAGGGACCTACGAGCAGTACTTC
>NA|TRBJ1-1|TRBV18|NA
CASSPPPGGNTEAFF
TGTGCCAGCTCACCACCCCCGGGGGGGAACACTGAAGCTTTCTTT
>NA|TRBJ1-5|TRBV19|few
CASREQGYSNQPQHF
TGTGCCAGTAGAGAACAGGGATATAGCAATCAGCCCCAGCATTTT
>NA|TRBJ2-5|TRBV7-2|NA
CASTDRRQETQYF
TGTGCCAGCACGGACAGAAGACAAGAGACCCAGTACTTC
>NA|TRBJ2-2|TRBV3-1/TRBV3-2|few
CASSWGVRNTGELFF
TGTGCCAGCAGCTGGGGGGTGCGGAACACCGGGGAGCTGTTTTTT
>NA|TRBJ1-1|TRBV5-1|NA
CASSYDRNTEAFF
TGCGCCAGCAGCTATGACAGGAACACTGAAGCTTTCTTT
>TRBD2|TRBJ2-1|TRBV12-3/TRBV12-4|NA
CASSLVAGGEQFF
TGTGCCAGCAGTTTGGTGGCGGGGGGGGAGCAGTTCTTC
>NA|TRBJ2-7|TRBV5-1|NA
CASSYGDYEQYF
TGCGCCAGCAGCTACGGGGACTACGAGCAGTACTTC
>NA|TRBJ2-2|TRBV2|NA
CASTRGARDTGELFF
TGTGCCAGCACTCGGGGGGCGAGGGACACCGGGGAGCTGTTTTTT
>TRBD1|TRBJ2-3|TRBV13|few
CASSRQGDTQYF
TGTGCCAGCAGCCGACAGGGGGATACGCAGTATTTT
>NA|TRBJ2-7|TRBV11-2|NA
CASSLDPGRGPYEQYF
TGTGCCAGCAGCTTAGACCCCGGCAGGGGCCCCTACGAGCAGTACTTC
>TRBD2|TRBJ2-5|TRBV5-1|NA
CASSTSGRVETQYF
TGCGCCAGCAGCACTAGCGGGCGGGTTGAGACCCAGTACTTC
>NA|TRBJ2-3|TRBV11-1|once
CASSLSGFTDTQYF
TGTGCCAGCAGCTTGTCAGGGTTCACAGATACGCAGTATTTT
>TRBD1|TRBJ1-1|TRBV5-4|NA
CASSQTGGNTEAFF
TGTGCCAGCAGCCAAACAGGGGGTAACACTGAAGCTTTCTTT
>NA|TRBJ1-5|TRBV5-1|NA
CASSPGIRGGGNQPQHF
TGCGCCAGCAGCCCAGGAATCAGGGGAGGGGGCAATCAGCCCCAGCATTTT